This T cell receptor (beta chain) was sequenced in a study of cytomegalovirus exposure and HLA in healthy donors. With 7 bases removed from V and 1 base from J, the gap between germline ends came to 19 bases. Germline CDR1 SNHLY, CDR2 FYNNEI. The CDR3 is 16 residues long. Primers: 60 Vbeta forward and 13 Jbeta reverse. The protocol was immunoSEQ multiplex PCR, while the TCRdb copy is restricted to in-frame clones and leaves out a portion. The sample has about 270,000 clones; roughly 88% are singletons. This rearrangement joins TRBV2 to TRBJ1-1, with D perhaps matching TRBD1 (6 bases). Sequencing used PBMCs. The TCR sequence derives from a man between 35 and 55 years old in good health and CMV-seropositive. The DNA for the CDR3 is TGTGCCAGCACTCCCAGCCCGGGACATCCGAACACTGAAGCTTTCTTT. Protein sequence: CASTPSPGHPNTEAFF.